Below are 6 T cell receptor beta chains sequenced from a single sample in a study of CD4 and CD8 cells across lung adenocarcinoma regions. Using its own MiXCR run on the PCR reads, TCRdb lists one record per CDR3 protein. In the table there are roughly 11,000 distinct CDR3 sequences, about 56% of which are singletons. The specimen sequenced was CD8+ T cells from the center of a lung tumor. Source of these receptors: a female donor with lung adenocarcinoma. The CD4 and CD8 labels of this study may be unreliable.

This chain uses TRBV6-1 with TRBJ2-5, with 14 nucleotides matching TRBD2. The V gene end was trimmed by 5 bases and the J gene end by 6 bases; junction bases not matched to a gene: 8. CDR3 size: 16 residues. CDR1 and CDR2 (germline): MNHNS, SASEGT. The CDR3 coding sequence is TGTGCCAGCAGTCTAGGGACTAGCGGGAGCAGGAAGACCCAGTACTTC. Its translation: CASSLGTSGSRKTQYF.

The rearrangement joins TRBV6-1 to TRBJ2-2; a possible D gene is TRBD2 (5 bases). This CDR3 contains 14 residues. Deletions cut 8 bases from V and 0 bases from J, with 10 bases between. CDR1 MNHNS and CDR2 SASEGT come from the germline V gene. CDR3 protein: CASLAGANTGELFF. The CDR3 DNA sequence: TGTGCCAGCCTGGCCGGGGCGAACACCGGGGAGCTGTTTTTT.

By proportion, this clonotype is medium-sized. This chain joins TRBV27 and TRBJ1-2, with D unresolved. V was pared by 2 bases and J by 2 bases, with 9 bases between. Germline loops: CDR1 MNHEY, CDR2 SMNVEV (reference sequence). This CDR3 has 14 amino acids. The CDR3, as DNA: TGTGCCAGCAGTTTAGACCCCTTCAACTATGGCTACACCTTC. Protein sequence: CASSLDPFNYGYTF.

The CDR3 DNA is TGTGCCAGCAGCCAGCGGAGAAGTACGGGCGAGCAGTACTTC. The encoded protein is CASSQRRSTGEQYF. The chain couples TRBV3-1 to TRBJ2-5; D is ambiguous. The J call may be faulty, since TRBJ2-7 better matches the DNA end. The CDR3 has 14 amino acids. CDR1 LGHDT and CDR2 YNNKEL come from the germline V gene (reference sequence).

The V gene is TRBV6-5, the J gene TRBJ1-5; D unresolved. Germline V gives CDR1 MNHEY, CDR2 SVGAGI. Trimming left V 0 bases short and J 6 bases short, with 9 bases between. The CDR3 covers 14 residues. CDR3 DNA sequence: TGTGCCAGCAGTTACTCGAGTGTGGGTCAGCCCCAGCATTTT. Translated, it gives CASSYSSVGQPQHF.

This clonotype was seen repeatedly, ten times or more. The chain carries TRBV6-1 and TRBJ2-3, with TRBD2 matching over 12 bases. The CDR3 is 16 residues long. Germline V gives CDR1 MNHNS, CDR2 SASEGT. The ends lost 6 bases at V and 6 bases at J; junction bases unmatched: 10. CDR3 protein: CASSRLLAGGPDTQYF. The CDR3 DNA follows: TGTGCCAGCAGCCGACTTCTAGCGGGGGGGCCGGATACGCAGTATTTT.